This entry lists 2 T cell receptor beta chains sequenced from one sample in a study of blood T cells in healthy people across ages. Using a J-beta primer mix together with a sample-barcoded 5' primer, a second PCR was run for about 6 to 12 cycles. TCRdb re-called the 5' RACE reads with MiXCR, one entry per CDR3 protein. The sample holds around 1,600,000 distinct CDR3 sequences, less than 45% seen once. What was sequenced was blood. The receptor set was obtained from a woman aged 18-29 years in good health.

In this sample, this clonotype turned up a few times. Here the CDR3 reads CASSLSITGEQYF. CDR3 nucleotides: TGTGCCAGCAGTCTTTCCATCACGGGGGAGCAGTACTTC. This chain links TRBV28 with TRBJ2-7, with D possibly TRBD2 on 5 matching bases. The CDR3 covers 13 residues. V was shortened by 5 bases and J by 7 bases, with 15 bases between the two germline ends. Germline loops: CDR1 MDHEN, CDR2 SYDVKM.

In DNA, the CDR3 is TGCAGTGCTGCCCCCTACAATGAGCAGTACTTC. Amino acid sequence: CSAAPYNEQYF. V usage is TRBV20-1 and J usage is TRBJ2-7, with D hard to call. The CDR3 contains 11 residues. Trimming shortened V by 5 bases and J by 7 bases, and 12 bases separated the two germline ends. Germline V gene data show CDR1 as DFQATT and CDR2 as SNEGSKA (reference sequence).